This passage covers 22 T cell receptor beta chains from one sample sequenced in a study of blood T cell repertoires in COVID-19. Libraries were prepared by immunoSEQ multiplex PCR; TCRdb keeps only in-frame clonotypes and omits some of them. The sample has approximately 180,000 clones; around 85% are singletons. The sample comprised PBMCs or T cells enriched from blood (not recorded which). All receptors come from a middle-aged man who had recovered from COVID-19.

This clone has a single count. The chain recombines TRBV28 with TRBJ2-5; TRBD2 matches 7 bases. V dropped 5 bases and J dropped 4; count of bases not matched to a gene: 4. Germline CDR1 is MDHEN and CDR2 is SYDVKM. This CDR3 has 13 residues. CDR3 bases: TGTGCCAGCAGTATGGGAGGGTTAGAGACCCAGTACTTC. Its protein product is CASSMGGLETQYF.

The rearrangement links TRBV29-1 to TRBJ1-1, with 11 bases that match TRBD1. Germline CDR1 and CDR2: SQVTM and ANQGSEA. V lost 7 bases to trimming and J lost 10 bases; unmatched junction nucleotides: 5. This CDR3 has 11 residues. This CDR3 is CSAWTGGRAFF. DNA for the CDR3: TGCAGCGCCTGGACAGGGGGCAGAGCTTTCTTT.

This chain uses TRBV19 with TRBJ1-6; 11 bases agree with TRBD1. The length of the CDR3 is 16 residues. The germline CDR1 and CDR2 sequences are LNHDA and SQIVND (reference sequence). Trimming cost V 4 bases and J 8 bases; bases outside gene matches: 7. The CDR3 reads CASSTQDRGPYSPLHF. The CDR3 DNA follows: TGTGCCAGTAGTACCCAGGACAGGGGGCCTTATTCACCCCTCCACTTT.

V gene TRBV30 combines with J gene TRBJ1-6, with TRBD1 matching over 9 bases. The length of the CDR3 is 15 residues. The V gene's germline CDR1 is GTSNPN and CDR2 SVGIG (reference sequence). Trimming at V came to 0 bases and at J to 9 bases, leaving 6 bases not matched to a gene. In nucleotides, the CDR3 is TGTGCCTGGAGTGTTAGGGACAGGGAGCCTTCACCCCTCCACTTT. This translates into CAWSVRDREPSPLHF.

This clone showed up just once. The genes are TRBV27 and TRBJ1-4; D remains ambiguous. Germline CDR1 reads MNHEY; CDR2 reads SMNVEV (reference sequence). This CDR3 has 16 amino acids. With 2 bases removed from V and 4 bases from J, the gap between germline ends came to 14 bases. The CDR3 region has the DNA TGTGCCAGCAGTTTAAGGGAGCAACTACGTAATGAAAAACTGTTTTTT. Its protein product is CASSLREQLRNEKLFF. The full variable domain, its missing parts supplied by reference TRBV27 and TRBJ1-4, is EAQVTQNPRYLITVTGKKLTVTCSQNMNHEYMSWYRQDPGLGLRQIYYSMNVEVTDKGDVPEGYKVSRKEKRNFPLILESPSPNQTSLYFCASSLREQLRNEKLFFGSGTQLSVL.

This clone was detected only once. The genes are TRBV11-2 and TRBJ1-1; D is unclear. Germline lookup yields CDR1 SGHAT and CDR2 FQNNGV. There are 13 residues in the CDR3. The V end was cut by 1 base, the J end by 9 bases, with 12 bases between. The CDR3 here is CASSLGPGMKAFF. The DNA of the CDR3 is TGTGCCAGCAGCTTAGGTCCAGGTATGAAAGCTTTCTTT.

The CDR3: CASSTIAQGYNEQFF. In nucleotides, the CDR3 is TGTGCCAGCAGCACTATAGCGCAGGGGTACAATGAGCAGTTCTTC. The V call is TRBV7-3, the J call TRBJ2-1; tentatively, D is TRBD1 (6 bases). CDR1 is SGHTA, CDR2 FQGTGA, per germline. V lost 5 bases and J 4 bases, leaving 15 bases between the germline ends. The CDR3 is 15 amino acids.

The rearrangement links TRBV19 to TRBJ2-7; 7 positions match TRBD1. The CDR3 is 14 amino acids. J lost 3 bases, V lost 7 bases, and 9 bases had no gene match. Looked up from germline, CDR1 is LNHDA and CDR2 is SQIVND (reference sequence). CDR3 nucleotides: TGTGCCAGTAAGGCTCGTGACAGGGACTACGAGCAGTACTTC. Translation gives CASKARDRDYEQYF.

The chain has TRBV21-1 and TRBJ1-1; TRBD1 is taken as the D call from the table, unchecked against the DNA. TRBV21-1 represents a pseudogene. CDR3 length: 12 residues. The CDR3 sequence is CASAHRDTEAFF. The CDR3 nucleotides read TGTGCCAGCGCTCACAGGGACACTGAAGCTTTCTTT.

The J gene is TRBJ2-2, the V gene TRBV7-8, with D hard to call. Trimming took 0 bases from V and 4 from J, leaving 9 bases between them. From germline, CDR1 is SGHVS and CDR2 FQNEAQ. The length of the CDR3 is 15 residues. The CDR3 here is CASSLALGSTGELFF. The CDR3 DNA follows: TGTGCCAGCAGCTTAGCCTTGGGCTCCACCGGGGAGCTGTTTTTT.

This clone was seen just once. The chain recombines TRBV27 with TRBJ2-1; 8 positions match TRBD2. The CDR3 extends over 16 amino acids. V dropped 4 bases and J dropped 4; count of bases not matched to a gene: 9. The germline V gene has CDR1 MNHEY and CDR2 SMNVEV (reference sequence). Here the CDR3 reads CASSSPRAGGYNEQFF. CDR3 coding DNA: TGTGCCAGCAGTTCCCCCCGGGCGGGAGGTTACAATGAGCAGTTCTTC.

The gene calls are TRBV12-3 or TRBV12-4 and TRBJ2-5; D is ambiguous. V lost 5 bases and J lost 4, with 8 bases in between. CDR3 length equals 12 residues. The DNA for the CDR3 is TGTGCCAGCAGTAGGAGAGGAGAGACCCAGTACTTC. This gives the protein CASSRRGETQYF.

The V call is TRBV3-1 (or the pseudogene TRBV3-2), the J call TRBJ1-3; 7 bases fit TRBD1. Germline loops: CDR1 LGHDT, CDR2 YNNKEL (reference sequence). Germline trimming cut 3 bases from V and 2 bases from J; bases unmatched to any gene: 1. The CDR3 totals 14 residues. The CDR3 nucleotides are TGTGCCAGCAGCCAGGGACAGCCTGGAAACACCATATATTTT. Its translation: CASSQGQPGNTIYF.

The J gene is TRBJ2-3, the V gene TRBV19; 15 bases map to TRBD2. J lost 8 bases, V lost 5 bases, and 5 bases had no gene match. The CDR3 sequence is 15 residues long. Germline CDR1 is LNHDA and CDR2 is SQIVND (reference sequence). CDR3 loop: CASSRPGLAGGTQYF. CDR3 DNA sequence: TGTGCCAGTAGTCGCCCGGGACTAGCGGGAGGTACGCAGTATTTT.

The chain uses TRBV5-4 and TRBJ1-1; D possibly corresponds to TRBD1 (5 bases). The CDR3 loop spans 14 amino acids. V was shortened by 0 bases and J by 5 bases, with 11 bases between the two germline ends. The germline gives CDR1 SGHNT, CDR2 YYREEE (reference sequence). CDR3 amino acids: CASSLAAGRTEAFF. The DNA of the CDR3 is TGTGCCAGCAGCTTGGCCGCAGGGCGGACTGAAGCTTTCTTT.

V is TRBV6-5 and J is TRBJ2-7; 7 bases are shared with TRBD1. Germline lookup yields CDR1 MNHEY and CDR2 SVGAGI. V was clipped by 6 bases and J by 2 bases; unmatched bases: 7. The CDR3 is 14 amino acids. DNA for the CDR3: TGTGCCAGCAGCGCCCAGGGGGTGACCTACGAGCAGTACTTC. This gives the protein CASSAQGVTYEQYF.

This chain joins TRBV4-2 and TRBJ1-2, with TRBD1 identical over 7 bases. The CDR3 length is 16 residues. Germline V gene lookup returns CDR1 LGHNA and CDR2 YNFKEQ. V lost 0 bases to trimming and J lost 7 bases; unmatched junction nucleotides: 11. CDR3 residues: CASSQDIGQGDRGYTF. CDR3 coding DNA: TGTGCCAGCAGCCAAGATATCGGGCAGGGGGATCGTGGCTACACCTTC.

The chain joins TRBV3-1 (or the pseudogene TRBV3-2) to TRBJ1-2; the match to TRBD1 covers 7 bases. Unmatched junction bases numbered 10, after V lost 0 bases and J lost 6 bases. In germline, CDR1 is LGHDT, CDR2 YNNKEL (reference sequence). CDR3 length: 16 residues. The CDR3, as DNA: TGTGCCAGCAGCCAAGAATATCGGGACAGCCCCAATGGCTACACCTTC. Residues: CASSQEYRDSPNGYTF.

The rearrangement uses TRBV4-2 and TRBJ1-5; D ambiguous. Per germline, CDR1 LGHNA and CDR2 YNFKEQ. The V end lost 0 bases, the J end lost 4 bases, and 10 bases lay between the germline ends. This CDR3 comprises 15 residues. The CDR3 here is CASSQETDRNQPQHF. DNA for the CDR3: TGTGCCAGCAGCCAAGAAACCGATAGAAATCAGCCCCAGCATTTT.

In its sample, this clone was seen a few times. CDR3 loop: CASSFRDRLYGYTF. As DNA, the CDR3 is TGTGCCAGCAGTTTCCGGGACAGGCTATATGGCTACACCTTC. This rearrangement joins TRBV25-1 to TRBJ1-2; the match to TRBD1 covers 8 bases. The CDR3 contains 14 residues. The J segment lost 5 bases and the V segment lost 5 bases, leaving 7 bases of the junction unmatched. Germline CDR1 reads MGHDK; CDR2 reads SYGVNS.

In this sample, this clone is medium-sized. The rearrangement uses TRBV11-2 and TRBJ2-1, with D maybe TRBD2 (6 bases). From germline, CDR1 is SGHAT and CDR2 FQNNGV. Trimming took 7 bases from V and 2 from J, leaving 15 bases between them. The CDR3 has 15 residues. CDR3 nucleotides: TGTGCCAGCACCAAATTGCGCGGGACCTACAATGAGCAGTTCTTC. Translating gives CASTKLRGTYNEQFF.

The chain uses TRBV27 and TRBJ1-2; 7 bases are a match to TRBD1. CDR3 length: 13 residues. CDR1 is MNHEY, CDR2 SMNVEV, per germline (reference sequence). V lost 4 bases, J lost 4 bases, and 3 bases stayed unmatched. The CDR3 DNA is TGTGCCAGCAGTTCCCGGGACAGCTATGGCTACACCTTC. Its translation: CASSSRDSYGYTF.